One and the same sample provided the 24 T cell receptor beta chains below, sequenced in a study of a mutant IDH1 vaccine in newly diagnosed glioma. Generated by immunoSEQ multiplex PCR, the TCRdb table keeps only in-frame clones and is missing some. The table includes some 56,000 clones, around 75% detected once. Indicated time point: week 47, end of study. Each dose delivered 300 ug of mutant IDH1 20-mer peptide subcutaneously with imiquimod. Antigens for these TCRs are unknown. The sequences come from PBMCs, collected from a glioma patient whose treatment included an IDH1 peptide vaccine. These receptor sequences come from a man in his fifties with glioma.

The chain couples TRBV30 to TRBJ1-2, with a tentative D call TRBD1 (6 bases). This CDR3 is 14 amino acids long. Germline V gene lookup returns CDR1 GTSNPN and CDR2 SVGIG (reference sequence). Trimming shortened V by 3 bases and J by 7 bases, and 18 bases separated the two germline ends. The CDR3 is CAWSWKTGYTGYTF. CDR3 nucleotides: TGTGCCTGGAGCTGGAAAACAGGGTATACTGGCTACACCTTC.

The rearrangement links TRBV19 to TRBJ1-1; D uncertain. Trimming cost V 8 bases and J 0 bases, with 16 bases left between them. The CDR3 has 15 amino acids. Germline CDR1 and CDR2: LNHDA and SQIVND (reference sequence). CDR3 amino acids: CASSSDRLMNTEAFF. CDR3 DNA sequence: TGTGCCAGTTCCTCGGATAGGCTCATGAACACTGAAGCTTTCTTT.

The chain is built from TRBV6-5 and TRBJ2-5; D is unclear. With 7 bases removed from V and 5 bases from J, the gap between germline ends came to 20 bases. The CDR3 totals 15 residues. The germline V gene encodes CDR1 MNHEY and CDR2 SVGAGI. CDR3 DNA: TGTGCCAGCACTCCTACTAATGGACGCCCTGAGACCCAGTACTTC. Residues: CASTPTNGRPETQYF.

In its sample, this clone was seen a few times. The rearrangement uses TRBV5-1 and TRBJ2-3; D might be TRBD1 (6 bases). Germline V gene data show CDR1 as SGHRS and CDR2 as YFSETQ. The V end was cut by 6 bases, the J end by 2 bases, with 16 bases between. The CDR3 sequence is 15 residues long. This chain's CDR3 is CASTLTGADTDTQYF. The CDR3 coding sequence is TGCGCCAGCACCCTGACAGGCGCTGACACAGATACGCAGTATTTT.

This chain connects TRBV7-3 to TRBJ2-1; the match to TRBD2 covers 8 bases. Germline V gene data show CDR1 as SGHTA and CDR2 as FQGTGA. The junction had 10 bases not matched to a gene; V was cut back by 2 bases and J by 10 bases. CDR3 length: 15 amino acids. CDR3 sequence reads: CASSLAGGRGGEQFF. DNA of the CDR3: TGTGCCAGCAGCTTAGCGGGGGGTCGGGGAGGGGAGCAGTTCTTC.

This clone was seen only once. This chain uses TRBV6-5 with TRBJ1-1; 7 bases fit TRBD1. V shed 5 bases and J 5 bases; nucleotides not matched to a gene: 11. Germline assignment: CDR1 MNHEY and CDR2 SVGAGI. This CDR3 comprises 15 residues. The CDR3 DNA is TGTGCCAGCAGTGCTTCCGGGACAGCCTTTACTGAAGCTTTCTTT. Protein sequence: CASSASGTAFTEAFF.

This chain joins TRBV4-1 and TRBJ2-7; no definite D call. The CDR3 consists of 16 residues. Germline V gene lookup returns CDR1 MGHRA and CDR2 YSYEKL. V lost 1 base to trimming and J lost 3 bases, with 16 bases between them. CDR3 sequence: CASSQGLFGKGYEQYF. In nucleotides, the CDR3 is TGCGCCAGCAGCCAAGGCCTGTTCGGAAAGGGCTACGAGCAGTACTTC.

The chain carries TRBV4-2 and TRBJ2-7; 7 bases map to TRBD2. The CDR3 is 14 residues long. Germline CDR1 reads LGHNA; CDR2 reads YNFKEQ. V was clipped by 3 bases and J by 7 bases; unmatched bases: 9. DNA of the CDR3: TGTGCCAGCAGCCAGGCGAACGGGGGGTGGGAGCAGTACTTC. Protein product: CASSQANGGWEQYF.

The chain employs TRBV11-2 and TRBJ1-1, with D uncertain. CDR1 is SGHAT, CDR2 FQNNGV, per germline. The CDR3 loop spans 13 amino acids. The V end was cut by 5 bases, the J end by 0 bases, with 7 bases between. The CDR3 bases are TGTGCCAGCAGCAAGGAACTGAACACTGAAGCTTTCTTT. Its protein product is CASSKELNTEAFF. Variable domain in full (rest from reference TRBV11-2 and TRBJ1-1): EAGVAQSPRYKIIEKRQSVAFWCNPISGHATLYWYQQILGQGPKLLIQFQNNGVVDDSQLPKDRFSAERLKGVDSTLKIQPAKLEDSAVYLCASSKELNTEAFFGQGTRLTVV.

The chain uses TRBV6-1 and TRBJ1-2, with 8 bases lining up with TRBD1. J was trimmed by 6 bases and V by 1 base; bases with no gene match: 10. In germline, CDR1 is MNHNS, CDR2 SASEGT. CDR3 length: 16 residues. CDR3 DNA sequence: TGTGCCAGCAGTGAAGGTGGACAGGGAAGACTCCATGGCTACACCTTC. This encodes CASSEGGQGRLHGYTF.

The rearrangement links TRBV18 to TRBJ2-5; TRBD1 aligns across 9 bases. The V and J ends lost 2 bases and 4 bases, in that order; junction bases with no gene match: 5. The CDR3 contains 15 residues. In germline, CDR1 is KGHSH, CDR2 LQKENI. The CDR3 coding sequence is TGTGCCAGCTCACCATGGGACAGGGTTGGAGAGACCCAGTACTTC. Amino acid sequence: CASSPWDRVGETQYF.

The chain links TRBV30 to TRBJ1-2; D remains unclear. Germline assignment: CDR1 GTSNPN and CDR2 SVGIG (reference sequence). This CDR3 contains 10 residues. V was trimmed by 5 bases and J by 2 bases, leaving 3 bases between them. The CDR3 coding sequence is TGTGCCTGGTTAAACTATGGCTACACCTTC. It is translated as CAWLNYGYTF. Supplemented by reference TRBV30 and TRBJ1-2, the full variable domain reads SQTIHQWPATLVQPVGSPLSLECTVEGTSNPNLYWYRQAAGRGLQLLFYSVGIGQISSEVPQNLSASRPQDRQFILSSKKLLLSDSGFYLCAWLNYGYTFGSGTRLTVV.

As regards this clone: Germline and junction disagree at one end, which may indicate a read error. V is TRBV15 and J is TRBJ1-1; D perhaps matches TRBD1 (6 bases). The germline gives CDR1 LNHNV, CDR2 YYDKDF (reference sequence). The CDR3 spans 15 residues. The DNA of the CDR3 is TGTGCCACCAGCAGAGAGGAGAGGGTGAAACAGGGCCTCTCTTTT. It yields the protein CATSREERVKQGLSF.

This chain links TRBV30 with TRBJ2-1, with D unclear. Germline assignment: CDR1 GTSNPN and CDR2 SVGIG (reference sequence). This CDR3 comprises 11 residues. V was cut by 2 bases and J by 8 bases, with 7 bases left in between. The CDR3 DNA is TGTGCCTGGAGTCTACTTGATGAGCAGTTCTTC. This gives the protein CAWSLLDEQFF.

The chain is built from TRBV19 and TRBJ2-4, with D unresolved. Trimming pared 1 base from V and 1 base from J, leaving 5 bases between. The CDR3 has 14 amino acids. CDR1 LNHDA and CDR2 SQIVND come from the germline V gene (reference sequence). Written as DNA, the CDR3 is TGTGCCAGTAGTATAGCCGTGGCCAAAAACATTCAGTACTTC. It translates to CASSIAVAKNIQYF.

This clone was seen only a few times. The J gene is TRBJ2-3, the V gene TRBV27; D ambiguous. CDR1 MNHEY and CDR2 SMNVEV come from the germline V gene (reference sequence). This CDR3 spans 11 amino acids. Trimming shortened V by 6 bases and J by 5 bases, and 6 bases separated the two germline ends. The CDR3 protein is CASRLVDTQYF. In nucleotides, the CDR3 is TGTGCCAGCAGATTAGTAGATACGCAGTATTTT.

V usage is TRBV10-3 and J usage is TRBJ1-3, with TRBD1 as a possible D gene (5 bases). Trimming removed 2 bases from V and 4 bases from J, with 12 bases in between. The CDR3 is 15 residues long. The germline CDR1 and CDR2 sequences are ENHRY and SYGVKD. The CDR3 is CAISEPRDGGNTIYF. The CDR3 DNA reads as TGTGCCATCAGTGAGCCCCGGGACGGAGGAAACACCATATATTTT.

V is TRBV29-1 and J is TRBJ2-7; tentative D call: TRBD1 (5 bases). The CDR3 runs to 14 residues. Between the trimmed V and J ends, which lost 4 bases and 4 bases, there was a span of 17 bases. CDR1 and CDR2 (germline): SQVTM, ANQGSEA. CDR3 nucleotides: TGCAGCGTTGGGAATAATGACAGAGATTACGAGCAGTACTTC. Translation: CSVGNNDRDYEQYF.

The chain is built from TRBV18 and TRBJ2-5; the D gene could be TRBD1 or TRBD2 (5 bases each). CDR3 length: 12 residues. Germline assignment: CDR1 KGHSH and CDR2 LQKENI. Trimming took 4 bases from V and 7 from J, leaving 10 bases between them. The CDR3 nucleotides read TGTGCCAGCTCACGGGACCTGCCGACCCAGTACTTC. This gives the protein CASSRDLPTQYF. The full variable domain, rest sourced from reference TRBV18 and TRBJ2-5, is NAGVMQNPRHLVRRRGQEARLRCSPMKGHSHVYWYRQLPEEGLKFMVYLQKENIIDESGMPKERFSAEFPKEGPSILRIQQVVRGDSAAYFCASSRDLPTQYFGPGTRLLVL.

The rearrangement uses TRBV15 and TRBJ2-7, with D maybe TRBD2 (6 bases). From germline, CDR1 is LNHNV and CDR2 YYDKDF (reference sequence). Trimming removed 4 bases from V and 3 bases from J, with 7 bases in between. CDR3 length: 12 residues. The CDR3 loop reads CATSMGGYEQYF. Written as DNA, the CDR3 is TGTGCCACCAGCATGGGGGGCTACGAGCAGTACTTC.

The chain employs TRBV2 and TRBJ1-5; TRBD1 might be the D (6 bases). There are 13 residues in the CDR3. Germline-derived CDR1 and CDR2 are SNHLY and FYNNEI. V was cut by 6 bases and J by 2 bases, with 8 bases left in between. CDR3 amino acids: CASSRGGNQPQHF. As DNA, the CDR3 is TGTGCCAGCAGCAGGGGTGGCAATCAGCCCCAGCATTTT.

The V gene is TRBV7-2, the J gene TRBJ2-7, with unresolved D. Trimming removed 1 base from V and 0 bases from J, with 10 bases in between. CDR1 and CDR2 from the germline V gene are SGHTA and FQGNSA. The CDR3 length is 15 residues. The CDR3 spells CASSLGMTSSYEQYF. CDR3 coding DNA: TGTGCCAGCAGCTTAGGGATGACAAGCTCCTACGAGCAGTACTTC.

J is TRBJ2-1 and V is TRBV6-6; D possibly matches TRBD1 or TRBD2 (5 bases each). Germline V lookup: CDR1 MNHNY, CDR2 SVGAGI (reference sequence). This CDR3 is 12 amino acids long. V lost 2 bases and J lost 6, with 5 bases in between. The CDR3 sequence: CASSYGGNEQFF. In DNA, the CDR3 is TGTGCCAGCAGTTACGGGGGCAATGAGCAGTTCTTC.

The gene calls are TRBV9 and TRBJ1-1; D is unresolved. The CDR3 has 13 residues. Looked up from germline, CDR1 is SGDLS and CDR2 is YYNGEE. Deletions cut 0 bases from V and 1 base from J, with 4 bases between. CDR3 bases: TGTGCCAGCAGCGTAGTCCAGAACACTGAAGCTTTCTTT. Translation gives CASSVVQNTEAFF. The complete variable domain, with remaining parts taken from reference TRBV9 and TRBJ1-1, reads DSGVTQTPKHLITATGQRVTLRCSPRSGDLSVYWYQQSLDQGLQFLIQYYNGEERAKGNILERFSAQQFPDLHSELNLSSLELGDSALYFCASSVVQNTEAFFGQGTRLTVV.